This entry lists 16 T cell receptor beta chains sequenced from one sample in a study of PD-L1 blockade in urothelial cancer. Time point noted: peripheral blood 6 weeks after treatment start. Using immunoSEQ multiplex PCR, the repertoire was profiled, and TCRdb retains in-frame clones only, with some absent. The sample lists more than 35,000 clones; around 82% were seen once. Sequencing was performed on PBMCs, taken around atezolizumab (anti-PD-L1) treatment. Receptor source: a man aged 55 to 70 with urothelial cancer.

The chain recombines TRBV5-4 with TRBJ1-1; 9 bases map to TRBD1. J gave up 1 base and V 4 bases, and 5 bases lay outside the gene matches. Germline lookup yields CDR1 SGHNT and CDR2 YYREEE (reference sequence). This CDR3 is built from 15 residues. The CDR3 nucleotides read TGTGCCAGCAGCAATCCGGGACAGGGGAACACTGAAGCTTTCTTT. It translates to CASSNPGQGNTEAFF.

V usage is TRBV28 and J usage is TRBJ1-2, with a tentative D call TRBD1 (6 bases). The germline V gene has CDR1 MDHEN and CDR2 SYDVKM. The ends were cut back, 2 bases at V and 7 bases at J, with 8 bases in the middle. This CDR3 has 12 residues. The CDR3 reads CASSLQGFGYTF. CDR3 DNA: TGTGCCAGCAGTTTACAGGGGTTTGGCTACACCTTC.

CDR3 amino acids: CAGVETGASGELFF. In nucleotides, the CDR3 is TGTGCCGGTGTGGAGACAGGGGCCTCTGGGGAGCTGTTTTTT. V gene TRBV2 combines with J gene TRBJ2-2; 8 bases are a match to TRBD1. CDR3 length equals 14 residues. Germline CDR1 reads SNHLY; CDR2 reads FYNNEI. V was pared by 11 bases and J by 8 bases, with 13 bases of the junction left unmatched.

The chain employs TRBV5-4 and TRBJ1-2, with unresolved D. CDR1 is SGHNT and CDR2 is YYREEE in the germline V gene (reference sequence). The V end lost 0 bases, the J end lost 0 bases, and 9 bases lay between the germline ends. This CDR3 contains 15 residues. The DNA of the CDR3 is TGTGCCAGCAGCTTGGATGACGGGGCTAACTATGGCTACACCTTC. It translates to CASSLDDGANYGYTF.

Here the CDR3 DNA reads TGCGCCAGCAGCCAAGGTTGGGGCCTAAACACTGAAGCTTTCTTT. Translated, it gives CASSQGWGLNTEAFF. The rearrangement joins TRBV4-3 to TRBJ1-1, with D possibly matching TRBD1 (5 bases). The CDR3 is made up of 15 amino acids. The V gene lost 1 base and the J gene lost 2 bases, with 11 bases spanning the gap. Germline CDR1 and CDR2: LGHNA and YSLEER.

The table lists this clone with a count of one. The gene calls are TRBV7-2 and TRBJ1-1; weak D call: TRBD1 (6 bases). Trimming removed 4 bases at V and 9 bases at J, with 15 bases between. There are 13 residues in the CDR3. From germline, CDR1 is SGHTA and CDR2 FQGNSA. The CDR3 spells CASSSSFRDKAFF. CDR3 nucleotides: TGTGCCAGCAGCTCATCTTTCCGGGACAAAGCTTTCTTT.

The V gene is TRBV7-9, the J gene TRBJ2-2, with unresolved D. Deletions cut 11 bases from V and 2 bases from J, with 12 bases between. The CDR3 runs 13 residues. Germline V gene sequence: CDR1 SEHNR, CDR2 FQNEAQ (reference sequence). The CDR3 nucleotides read TGTGCCCACGTGACACTCAACACCGGGGAGCTGTTTTTT. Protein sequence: CAHVTLNTGELFF.

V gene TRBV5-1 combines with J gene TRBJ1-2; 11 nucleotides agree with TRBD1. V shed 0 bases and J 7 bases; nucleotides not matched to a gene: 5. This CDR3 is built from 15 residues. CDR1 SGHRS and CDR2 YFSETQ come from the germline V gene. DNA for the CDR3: TGCGCCAGCAGCTTGGCCGGACAGGGGGCCGGTGGCTACACCTTC. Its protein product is CASSLAGQGAGGYTF.

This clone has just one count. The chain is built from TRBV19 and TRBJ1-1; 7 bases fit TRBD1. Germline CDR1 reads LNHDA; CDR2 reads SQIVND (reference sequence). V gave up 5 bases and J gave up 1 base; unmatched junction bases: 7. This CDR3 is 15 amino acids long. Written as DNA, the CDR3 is TGTGCCAGTAGTCCTCGACAGGGACAGAACACTGAAGCTTTCTTT. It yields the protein CASSPRQGQNTEAFF.

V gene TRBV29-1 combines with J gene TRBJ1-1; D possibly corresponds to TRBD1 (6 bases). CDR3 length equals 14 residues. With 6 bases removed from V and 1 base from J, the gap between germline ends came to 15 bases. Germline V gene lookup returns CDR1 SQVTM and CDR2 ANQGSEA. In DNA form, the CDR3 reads TGCAGCGTATACCAGACAGGTGCGAACACTGAAGCTTTCTTT. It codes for CSVYQTGANTEAFF.

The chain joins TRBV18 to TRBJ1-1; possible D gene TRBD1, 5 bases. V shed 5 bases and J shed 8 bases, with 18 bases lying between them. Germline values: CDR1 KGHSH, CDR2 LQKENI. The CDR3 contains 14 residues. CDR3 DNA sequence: TGTGCCAGCTCAACCCGAGGACACCCCGCCGAAGCTTTCTTT. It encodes CASSTRGHPAEAFF.

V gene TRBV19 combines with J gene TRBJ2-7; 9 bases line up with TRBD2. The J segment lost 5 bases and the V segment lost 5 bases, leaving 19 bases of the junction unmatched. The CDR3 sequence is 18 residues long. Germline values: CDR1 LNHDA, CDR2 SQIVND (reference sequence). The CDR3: CASSGPGLAATARDEQYF. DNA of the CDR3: TGTGCCAGTAGTGGGCCGGGACTAGCTGCTACCGCCCGAGACGAGCAGTACTTC.

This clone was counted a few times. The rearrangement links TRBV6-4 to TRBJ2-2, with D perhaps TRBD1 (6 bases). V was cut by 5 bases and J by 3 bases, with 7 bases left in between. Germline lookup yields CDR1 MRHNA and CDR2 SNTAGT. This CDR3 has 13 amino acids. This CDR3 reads CASSPGDTGELFF. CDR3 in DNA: TGTGCCAGCAGTCCAGGGGACACCGGGGAGCTGTTTTTT.

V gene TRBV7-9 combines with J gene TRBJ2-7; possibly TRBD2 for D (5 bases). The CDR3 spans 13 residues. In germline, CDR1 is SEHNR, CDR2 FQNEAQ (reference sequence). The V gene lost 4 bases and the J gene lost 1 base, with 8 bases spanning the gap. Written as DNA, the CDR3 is TGTGCCAGCAGCTCCGGACTTTCCTACGAGCAGTACTTC. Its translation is CASSSGLSYEQYF.

CDR3 DNA sequence: TGCAGCTGCCGACAGGGCCCCCGACACGGGGAGCTGTTTTTT. It specifies CSCRQGPRHGELFF. The rearrangement uses TRBV29-1 and TRBJ2-2, with 7 bases aligning to TRBD1. The CDR3 extends over 14 amino acids. Trimming took 8 bases from V and 7 from J; bases not matched to a gene: 13. CDR1 and CDR2 (germline): SQVTM, ANQGSEA.

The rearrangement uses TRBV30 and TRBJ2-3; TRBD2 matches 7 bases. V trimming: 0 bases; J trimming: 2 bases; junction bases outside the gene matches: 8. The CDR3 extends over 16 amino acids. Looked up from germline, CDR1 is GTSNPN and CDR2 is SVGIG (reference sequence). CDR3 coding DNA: TGTGCCTGGAGTGTAGGTCTAGCGGAGTACACAGATACGCAGTATTTT. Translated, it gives CAWSVGLAEYTDTQYF.